This T cell receptor (beta chain) was identified during a study of blood T cell repertoires in COVID-19. Study in general: PBMCs, B-cell-depleted T cells, or T cells provided the cDNA or gDNA that made up the material.

TCRdb's copy holds only in-frame clones and misses some; the assay was immunoSEQ multiplex PCR. The sample lists about 160,000 clones; about nine tenths were seen once. The ends lost 0 bases at V and 3 bases at J; junction bases unmatched: 2. This CDR3 spans 16 amino acids. Germline V gene lookup returns CDR1 ENHRY and CDR2 SYGVKD. The specimen sequenced was peripheral blood. The chain recombines TRBV10-3 with TRBJ1-2, with 12 bases aligning to TRBD1. The receptor was isolated from an older woman with active or convalescent COVID-19. CDR3 sequence (DNA): TGTGCCATCAGTGAGTCGGGACAGGGGGCGGACTATGGCTACACCTTC. Residues: CAISESGQGADYGYTF.